The source of this TCR beta chain is a study of identical twins. V was cut by 0 bases and J by 1 base, with 10 bases left in between. CDR3 size: 16 residues. Germline V CDR1 and CDR2: MNHEY, SVGEGT. There are a few counts of this clonotype. TCRdb re-called the 5' RACE reads through MiXCR, storing one row per CDR3 protein. The sample lists about 530,000 distinct CDR3 sequences, about a fifth occurring once. The same sample was also studied in work on yellow fever vaccine responses in identical twins.

This sequence originates from a woman between 18 and 30 years old in good health. The J gene is TRBJ2-4, the V gene TRBV6-2 or TRBV6-3; the D is unclear. Sequenced input: CD4+ T cells sorted from blood. The CDR3, as DNA: TGTGCCAGCAGTTACTCGACGGAACCCGCCAAAAACATTCAGTACTTC. Residues: CASSYSTEPAKNIQYF.